These 2 T cell receptor beta chains were sequenced from one sample in a study of shared clonotypes between healthy human individuals. Data came from immunoSEQ multiplex PCR; TCRdb stores just in-frame clones and leaves some out. The data show about a million clones, 65% to 80% seen once. The sample was memory CD4+ T cells sorted from blood. Documented subset: CD45RA-negative fraction. The source is a young man in good health.

The rearrangement uses TRBV15 and TRBJ2-7; D perhaps matches TRBD1 (6 bases). The CDR3 is made up of 14 amino acids. Germline CDR1 reads LNHNV; CDR2 reads YYDKDF (reference sequence). Trimming left V 0 bases short and J 4 bases short, with 10 bases between. The CDR3 nucleotides read TGTGCCACCAGCAGAGATAGGACAGCATACGAGCAGTACTTC. Residues: CATSRDRTAYEQYF. Filled out from reference TRBV15 and TRBJ2-7, the complete variable domain reads DAMVIQNPRYQVTQFGKPVTLSCSQTLNHNVMYWYQQKSSQAPKLLFHYYDKDFNNEADTPDNFQSRRPNTSFCFLDIRSPGLGDTAMYLCATSRDRTAYEQYFGPGTRLTVT.

In its sample, this clone was seen once. The V and J genes are TRBV6-4 and TRBJ1-5; D call uncertain. V was cut by 5 bases and J by 3 bases, with 8 bases left in between. This CDR3 region has 13 residues. From germline, CDR1 is MRHNA and CDR2 SNTAGT. CDR3 nucleotide sequence: TGTGCCAGCAGTCAAGAGGCCAATCAGCCCCAGCATTTT. Its protein is CASSQEANQPQHF.